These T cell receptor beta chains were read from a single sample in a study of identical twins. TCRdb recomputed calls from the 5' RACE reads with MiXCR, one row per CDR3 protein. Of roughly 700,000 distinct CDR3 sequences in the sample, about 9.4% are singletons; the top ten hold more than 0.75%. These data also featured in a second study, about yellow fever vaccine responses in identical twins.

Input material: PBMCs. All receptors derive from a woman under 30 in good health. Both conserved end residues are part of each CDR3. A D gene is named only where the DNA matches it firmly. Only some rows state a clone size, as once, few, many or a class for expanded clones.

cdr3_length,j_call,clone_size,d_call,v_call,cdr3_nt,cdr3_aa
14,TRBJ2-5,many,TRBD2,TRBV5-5,TGTGCCAGCAGCCCGCGGACTAGCCAAGAGACCCAGTACTTC,CASSPRTSQETQYF
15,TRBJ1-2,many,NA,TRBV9,TGTGCCAGCAGCGTAGGAACCCGGACAGACTATGGCTACACCTTC,CASSVGTRTDYGYTF
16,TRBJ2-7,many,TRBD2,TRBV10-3,TGTGCCATCAGTGTCTCTGCTAGCGGGAGTAGGTACGAGCAGTACTTC,CAISVSASGSRYEQYF
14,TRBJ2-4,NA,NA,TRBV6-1,TGTGCCTGCACCTCTCCGGTGGCCAAAAACATTCAGTACTTC,CACTSPVAKNIQYF
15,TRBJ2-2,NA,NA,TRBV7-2,TGTGCCAGCAGCCACGGACTCGCGAACACCGGGGAGCTGTTTTTT,CASSHGLANTGELFF
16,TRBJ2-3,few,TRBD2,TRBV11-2,TGTGCCAGCAGCTTATATGGCGGACTAGCAGGGGATACGCAGTATTTT,CASSLYGGLAGDTQYF
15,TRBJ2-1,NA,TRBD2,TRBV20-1,TGCAGTGCTTGGCGAGCGGGAGGCAAATCAAATGAGCAGTTCTTC,CSAWRAGGKSNEQFF
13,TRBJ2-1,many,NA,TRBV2,TGTGCCAGCAGTGGGCAGGGTTATGCTGAGCAGTTCTTC,CASSGQGYAEQFF
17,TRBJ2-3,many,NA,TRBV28,TGTGCCAGCAGTAAAGAGGTAGGGGGAGTTGGCACAGATACGCAGTATTTT,CASSKEVGGVGTDTQYF
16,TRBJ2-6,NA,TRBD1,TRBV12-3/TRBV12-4,TGTGCCAGCAGCCGGGACAGGGGGCCTGGGGCCAACGTCCTGACTTTC,CASSRDRGPGANVLTF
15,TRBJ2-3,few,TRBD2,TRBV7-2,TGTGCCAGCAGCGCTAGCGGGAGAGTCACAGATACGCAGTATTTT,CASSASGRVTDTQYF
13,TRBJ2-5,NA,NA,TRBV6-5,TGTGCCAGCAGTGACTCTGGGAGGGAGACCCAGTACTTC,CASSDSGRETQYF
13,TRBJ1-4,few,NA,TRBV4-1,TGCGCCAGCAGCCAAGACATCCATGAAAAACTGTTTTTT,CASSQDIHEKLFF
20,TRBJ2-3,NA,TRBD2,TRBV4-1,TGCGCCAGCAGCCAAGATCTCAGCGGGAGGGCCCGTTTTAGTGCAGATACGCAGTATTTT,CASSQDLSGRARFSADTQYF
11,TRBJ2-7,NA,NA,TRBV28,TGTGCCAGCAGTTTCACCGGGACGGAGACCTTC,CASSFTGTETF
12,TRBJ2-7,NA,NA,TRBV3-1,TGTGCCAGCAGCGCCGCCCTCTACGAGCAGTACTTC,CASSAALYEQYF
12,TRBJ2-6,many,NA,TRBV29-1,TGCAGCGGTATTACTGGGGCCAACGTCCTGACTTTC,CSGITGANVLTF
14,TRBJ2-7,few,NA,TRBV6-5,TGTGCCAGCAGTTACTCTCAGGGAACCTACGAGCAGTACTTC,CASSYSQGTYEQYF
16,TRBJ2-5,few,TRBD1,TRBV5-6,TGTGCCAGCAGCCCGGGACAGCAAACATTCCAAGAGACCCAGTACTTC,CASSPGQQTFQETQYF
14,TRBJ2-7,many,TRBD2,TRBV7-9,TGTGCCAGCAGCGGCGGGACTAGCGCCTACGAGCAGTACTTC,CASSGGTSAYEQYF
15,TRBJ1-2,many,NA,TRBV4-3,TGCGCCAGCAGCCAAGAGTTCGGGAGTAACTATGGCTACACCTTC,CASSQEFGSNYGYTF
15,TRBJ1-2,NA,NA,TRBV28,TGTGCCAGCAGCAAAAGCACGGCGGGGTTTTTTGGCTACACCTTC,CASSKSTAGFFGYTF
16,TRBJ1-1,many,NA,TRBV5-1,TGCGCCAGCAGCTCAGAACAAATACAGATTAACACTGAAGCTTTCTTT,CASSSEQIQINTEAFF
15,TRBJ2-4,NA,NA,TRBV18,TGTGCCAGCTCACCAGACCCGGGGACCAAAAACATTCAGTACTTC,CASSPDPGTKNIQYF
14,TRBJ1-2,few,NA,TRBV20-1,TGCAGTGCCCCTGGGAACTCAGATCTCTATGGCTACACCTTC,CSAPGNSDLYGYTF
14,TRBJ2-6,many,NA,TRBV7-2,TGTGCCAGCAGCTTACGAGCTGGGGCCAACGTCCTGACTTTC,CASSLRAGANVLTF
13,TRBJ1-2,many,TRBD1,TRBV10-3,TGTGCCATTAAATCAGGGGGCGAGGATGGCTACACCTTC,CAIKSGGEDGYTF
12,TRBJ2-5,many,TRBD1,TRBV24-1,TGTGCCATCGCGACAGGGACAGAGACCCAGTACTTC,CAIATGTETQYF
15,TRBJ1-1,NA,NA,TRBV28,TGTGCCAGCAGTTTCTCGCAGGTGGCGAAGACTGAAGCTTTCTTT,CASSFSQVAKTEAFF
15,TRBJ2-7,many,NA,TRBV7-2,TGTGCCAGCAGCTTGTTTCCTTACGGTTCCTACGAGCAGTACTTC,CASSLFPYGSYEQYF
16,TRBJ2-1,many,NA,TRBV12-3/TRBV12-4,TGTGCCAGCAGTCCCCGTCGACGAGCTTCCTACAATGAGCAGTTCTTC,CASSPRRRASYNEQFF
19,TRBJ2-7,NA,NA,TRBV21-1,TGTGCCAGCTCGCCAACAAACGCCCCAAAGCGGGAGTCGCCCTACGAGCAGTACTTC,CASSPTNAPKRESPYEQYF
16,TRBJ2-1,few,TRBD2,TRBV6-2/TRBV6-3,TGTGCCAGCAACCAGGGACTAGCGGGGTTCCACAATGAGCAGTTCTTC,CASNQGLAGFHNEQFF